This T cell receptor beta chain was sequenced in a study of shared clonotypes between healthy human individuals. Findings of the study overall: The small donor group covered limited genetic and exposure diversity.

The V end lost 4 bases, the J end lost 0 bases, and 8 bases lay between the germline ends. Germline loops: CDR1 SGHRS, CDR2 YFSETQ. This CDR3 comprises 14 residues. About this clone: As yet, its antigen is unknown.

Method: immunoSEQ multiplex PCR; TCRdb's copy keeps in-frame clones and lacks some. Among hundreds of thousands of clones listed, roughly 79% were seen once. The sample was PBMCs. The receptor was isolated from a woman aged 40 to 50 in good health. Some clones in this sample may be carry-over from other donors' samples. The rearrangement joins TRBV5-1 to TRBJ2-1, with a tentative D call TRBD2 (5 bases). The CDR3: CASSARDSYNEQFF. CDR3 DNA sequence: TGCGCCAGCAGCGCACGGGACTCCTACAATGAGCAGTTCTTC.